This TCR beta chain derives from a study of T cells after yellow fever vaccination. Whole-study findings and limits: Secondary responses were weaker yet peaked faster, day 5 versus 15. Abundant bulk-population clonotypes could contaminate the FACS-sorted repertoires. Subsequent to the booster, the majority of primary-vaccination clones reappeared (about 97% CD4, more than 70% CD8).

V lost 3 bases and J 0 bases, leaving 14 bases between the germline ends. CDR3 size: 17 residues. Germline V gene data show CDR1 as LGHNA and CDR2 as YSLEER. To note about this clonotype: Its antigen is still unknown.

Conversion of TCR transcripts into cDNA relied on 5'RACE template switching, which added a universal primer site and UMIs. MiXCR, run by TCRdb on the 5' RACE reads, gives a single entry per CDR3 protein. The data contain 250,000 to 350,000 distinct CDR3 sequences, around 6.8% of them singletons. The source was PBMCs, collected roughly 45 days after the first yellow fever vaccination. The chain combines TRBV4-3 with TRBJ1-4; D is undetermined. This clonotype was obtained from a man aged 18 to 29 who received the YFV17D yellow fever vaccine. The CDR3 spells CASSQGTRSATNEKLFF. CDR3 nucleotides: TGCGCCAGCAGCCAGGGAACCCGGAGCGCAACTAATGAAAAACTGTTTTTT.